The rows below give T cell receptor beta chains drawn from one sample of a study of blood T cell repertoires in COVID-19. Assay: immunoSEQ multiplex PCR; the TCRdb copy retains only in-frame clones and omits some. The sample has about 280,000 clones; 65% to 90% are singletons. The material sequenced was peripheral blood. These TCRs come from a man in his forties or fifties with active or convalescent COVID-19. CDR3s include the opening cysteine and the closing phenylalanine or tryptophan. D genes are given only for firm matches. For some rows the clone size is stated as once, few or many, or as a class when expanded; others skip it.

clone_size d_call j_call v_call cdr3_aa cdr3_nt
- - TRBJ1-2 TRBV18 CASSPEGYHGYTF TGTGCCAGCTCACCAGAGGGTTATCATGGCTACACCTTC
- - TRBJ2-1 TRBV6-5 CASSRRLDPYNEQFF TGTGCCAGCAGCCGAAGACTAGATCCTTACAATGAGCAGTTCTTC
few - TRBJ2-1 TRBV10-2 CASRRAGATYNEQFF TGCGCCAGCAGGAGGGCCGGAGCCACCTACAATGAGCAGTTCTTC
- - TRBJ2-1 TRBV7-9 CASSSGREPYNEQFF TGTGCCAGCAGCTCAGGGCGGGAACCCTACAATGAGCAGTTCTTC
- - TRBJ2-1 TRBV10-2 CASRAGTYNEQFF TGCGCCAGCAGGGCCGGGACCTACAATGAGCAGTTCTTC
once TRBD2 TRBJ2-1 TRBV24-1 CATSDGGFNEQFF TGTGCCACCAGTGACGGGGGGTTTAATGAGCAGTTCTTC
- - TRBJ2-5 TRBV4-1 CASSQVWVRRGVRAAQETQYF TGCGCCAGCAGCCAAGTGTGGGTCCGCAGGGGGGTAAGAGCGGCCCAAGAGACCCAGTACTTC
- - TRBJ1-4 TRBV10-2 CASTTRATNEKLFF TGCGCCAGCACGACACGCGCAACTAATGAAAAACTGTTTTTT
- TRBD1 TRBJ1-2 TRBV6-5 CASTTGGVGYTF TGTGCCAGCACCACAGGGGGGGTAGGCTACACCTTC
- TRBD2 TRBJ2-1 TRBV14 CASSPSGQAGAYNEQFF TGTGCCAGCAGCCCCAGCGGCCAGGCGGGAGCCTACAATGAGCAGTTCTTC
- - TRBJ1-2 TRBV5-1 CASSLDRNYGYTF TGCGCCAGCAGCTTGGACAGAAACTATGGCTACACCTTC
- - TRBJ2-3 TRBV20-1 CSAYTDTQYF TGCAGTGCGTACACAGATACGCAGTATTTT
once TRBD2 TRBJ2-1 TRBV24-1 CATSDRGGNEQFF TGTGCCACCAGTGATCGGGGAGGGAATGAGCAGTTCTTC
few - TRBJ2-3 TRBV4-1 CASSQVLRLSRGRGTDTQYF TGCGCCAGCAGCCAAGTCTTGAGACTATCACGAGGTCGGGGCACAGATACGCAGTATTTT
- - TRBJ2-2 TRBV2 CASSGRAANTGELFF TGTGCCAGCAGTGGTCGAGCCGCGAACACCGGGGAGCTGTTTTTT
- TRBD1 TRBJ1-4 TRBV28 CASRSGGTNEKLFF TGTGCCAGCCGATCAGGGGGTACTAATGAAAAACTGTTTTTT
once - TRBJ2-7 TRBV7-8 CASSLVNRQVGHEQYF TGTGCCAGCAGCTTAGTCAATCGGCAGGTTGGTCACGAGCAGTACTTC
few TRBD1 TRBJ1-4 TRBV9 CASSVEARGHHEKLFF TGTGCCAGCAGCGTAGAAGCCAGGGGGCATCATGAAAAACTGTTTTTT
once - TRBJ1-6 TRBV9 CASSATADGSPLHF TGTGCCAGCAGCGCGACAGCCGATGGGTCACCCCTCCACTTT
once TRBD1 TRBJ1-5 TRBV28 CASIKLGAGGDVQPQHF TGTGCCAGCATCAAACTAGGGGCAGGGGGTGATGTACAGCCCCAGCATTTT
- TRBD2 TRBJ2-3 TRBV7-3 CASSLTGGLTDTQYF TGTGCCAGCAGCTTAACGGGAGGGCTCACAGATACGCAGTATTTT
- - TRBJ1-3 TRBV5-5 CASSLVEGGSGNTIYF TGTGCCAGCAGCTTGGTAGAGGGAGGCTCTGGAAACACCATATATTTT
- - TRBJ1-1 TRBV9 CASSVDSHTEAFF TGTGCCAGCAGCGTAGACAGTCACACTGAAGCTTTCTTT
- - TRBJ2-2 TRBV1 CTSSRPWHTGELFF TGCACCAGCAGCCGGCCCTGGCACACCGGGGAGCTGTTTTTT
- - TRBJ2-2 TRBV9 CASRVTSGTGELFF TGTGCCAGCAGGGTGACTAGTGGAACCGGGGAGCTGTTTTTT
- - TRBJ1-1 TRBV27 CASSSNMGPTEAFF TGTGCCAGCAGTTCCAATATGGGCCCCACTGAAGCTTTCTTT
once TRBD2 TRBJ2-1 TRBV5-6 CASSPGGILQFF TGTGCCAGCAGCCCCGGGGGGATTTTACAGTTCTTC
- - TRBJ2-7 TRBV6-5 CASSPLGAAYEQYF TGTGCCAGCAGTCCTCTTGGGGCAGCCTACGAGCAGTACTTC
- - TRBJ1-2 TRBV5-1 CASSLMPYGGYTF TGCGCCAGCAGCTTGATGCCCTACGGGGGCTACACCTTC
- TRBD1 TRBJ1-6 TRBV12-5 CASGLTTWTGERYSYNSPLHF TGTGCTAGTGGTTTGACGACCTGGACAGGGGAGAGGTACTCCTATAATTCACCCCTCCACTTT
- - TRBJ2-1 TRBV5-6 CASSAAQKYPYNEQFF TGTGCCAGCAGCGCGGCCCAGAAGTACCCCTACAATGAGCAGTTCTTC
once TRBD1 TRBJ1-2 TRBV5-4 CASSFQQGAGRGYTF TGTGCCAGCAGCTTTCAACAGGGGGCAGGTCGTGGCTACACCTTC